The 32 T cell receptor beta chains presented below share a single source sample, sequenced in a study of a mutant IDH1 vaccine in newly diagnosed glioma. Clones were read by immunoSEQ multiplex PCR, and TCRdb kept only the in-frame ones, dropping some. The sample has 55,000 to 70,000 clones; 70% to 90% are singletons. Antigen specificity for these receptors is unknown. Time point given: week 11, during vaccination. It was 300 ug of mutant IDH1 20-mer peptide that made up each vaccine dose, given with topical imiquimod. The sequencing here drew on PBMCs, taken from a glioma patient whose treatment included an IDH1 peptide vaccine. The receptors derive from a man aged 40-55 years with glioma.

J is TRBJ2-7 and V is TRBV7-2, with 7 bases aligning to TRBD2. CDR1 SGHTA and CDR2 FQGNSA come from the germline V gene. The V gene end was trimmed by 6 bases and the J gene end by 3 bases; junction bases not matched to a gene: 8. The CDR3 extends over 14 amino acids. CDR3 bases: TGTGCCAGCAGGGTCTATGCGGGAGTCTACGAGCAGTACTTC. It translates to CASRVYAGVYEQYF.

V and J are TRBV7-6 and TRBJ2-1; 12 nucleotides match TRBD2. CDR1 is SGHVS and CDR2 is FNYEAQ in the germline V gene. The V gene end was trimmed by 1 base and the J gene end by 5 bases; junction bases not matched to a gene: 12. The CDR3 has 19 residues. The CDR3, as DNA: TGTGCCAGCAGCTTAGATGCCCTCTGGACTAGCGGGAACCACAATGAGCAGTTCTTC. Its protein is CASSLDALWTSGNHNEQFF.

The count of this clone is one. J is TRBJ1-4 and V is TRBV5-4; 9 positions match TRBD1. This CDR3 spans 15 amino acids. J gave up 7 bases and V 4 bases, and 8 bases lay outside the gene matches. Germline assignment: CDR1 SGHNT and CDR2 YYREEE (reference sequence). This chain's CDR3 is CASSGLGQGSEKLFF. The CDR3 coding sequence is TGTGCCAGCAGCGGCCTGGGACAGGGAAGTGAAAAACTGTTTTTT. Drawing the rest from reference TRBV5-4 and TRBJ1-4, the complete variable domain is ETGVTQSPTHLIKTRGQQVTLRCSSQSGHNTVSWYQQALGQGPQFIFQYYREEENGRGNFPPRFSGLQFPNYSSELNVNALELDDSALYLCASSGLGQGSEKLFFGSGTQLSVL.

J is TRBJ2-2 and V is TRBV7-6; D may be TRBD2 (6 bases). There are 17 residues in the CDR3. Germline CDR1 reads SGHVS; CDR2 reads FNYEAQ. V lost 0 bases and J 1 base, leaving 12 bases between the germline ends. The CDR3 bases are TGTGCCAGCAGCTTAGCGTACGGGAGAGGGAACACCGGGGAGCTGTTTTTT. Encoded protein: CASSLAYGRGNTGELFF.

V is TRBV19 and J is TRBJ2-5, with 8 bases that match TRBD2. V lost 6 bases to trimming and J lost 9 bases; unmatched junction nucleotides: 9. Per germline, CDR1 LNHDA and CDR2 SQIVND (reference sequence). The length of the CDR3 is 13 residues. The CDR3 loop reads CASRTLAVGPQYF. As DNA, the CDR3 is TGTGCCAGTAGGACACTAGCGGTGGGGCCCCAGTACTTC.

This clone was recorded once. The chain joins TRBV6-1 to TRBJ1-1; no definite D call. The V end was cut by 2 bases, the J end by 3 bases, with 7 bases between. Germline CDR1 is MNHNS and CDR2 is SASEGT. The CDR3 has 13 amino acids. As DNA, the CDR3 is TGTGCCAGCAGTGAATCGGTCTACACTGAAGCTTTCTTT. This gives the protein CASSESVYTEAFF.

Details on this clone: Within the sample, other DNA sequences also encode this same CDR3. The chain couples TRBV5-1 to TRBJ2-3; D ambiguous. V was cut by 3 bases and J by 1 base, with 6 bases left in between. Germline values: CDR1 SGHRS, CDR2 YFSETQ. There are 13 residues in the CDR3. CDR3 residues: CASSSDGTDTQYF. CDR3 DNA: TGCGCCAGCAGCTCGGACGGCACAGATACGCAGTATTTT.

The chain combines TRBV7-9 with TRBJ2-5; tentatively, D is TRBD1 (6 bases). The J call may be mistaken, given a closer DNA end match to TRBJ2-7. Germline V gives CDR1 SEHNR, CDR2 FQNEAQ (reference sequence). The CDR3 runs 13 residues. The CDR3 reads CASSRGQAYEQYF. The CDR3 DNA reads TGTGCCAGCAGTCGGGGACAAGCCTACGAGCAGTACTTC.

J is TRBJ1-6 and V is TRBV5-1; D possibly corresponds to TRBD1 (5 bases). The V gene's germline CDR1 is SGHRS and CDR2 YFSETQ. This CDR3 has 15 amino acids. The V end was cut by 4 bases, the J end by 7 bases, with 15 bases between. Here the CDR3 DNA reads TGCGCCAGCAGCCGGGGACCCTCGGAAAATTCACCCCTCCACTTT. Translating it yields CASSRGPSENSPLHF.

The V call is TRBV5-1, the J call TRBJ2-5; TRBD1 might be the D (5 bases). The CDR3 is made up of 14 amino acids. Trimming shortened V by 0 bases and J by 4 bases, and 10 bases separated the two germline ends. Looked up from germline, CDR1 is SGHRS and CDR2 is YFSETQ. CDR3 sequence reads: CASSLEGLSETQYF. DNA for the CDR3: TGCGCCAGCAGCTTGGAGGGGTTGTCAGAGACCCAGTACTTC.

The chain recombines TRBV7-8 with TRBJ2-1; 12 bases map to TRBD2. This CDR3 spans 18 amino acids. Germline loops: CDR1 SGHVS, CDR2 FQNEAQ. The J segment lost 4 bases and the V segment lost 1 base, leaving 8 bases of the junction unmatched. The chain's CDR3 is CASSLGGTSGGTYNEQFF. As DNA, the CDR3 is TGTGCCAGCAGCTTAGGAGGCACTAGCGGGGGGACTTACAATGAGCAGTTCTTC.

The gene calls are TRBV6-6 and TRBJ2-7; tentatively, D is TRBD1 (6 bases). CDR1 is MNHNY, CDR2 SVGAGI, per germline (reference sequence). Trimming stripped 7 bases from V and 4 bases from J, with 14 bases between. This CDR3 has 13 residues. The CDR3 spells CASKIGQLYEQYF. The CDR3 DNA is TGTGCCAGCAAAATAGGACAGCTATACGAGCAGTACTTC.

This sequence joins TRBV7-2 and TRBJ2-5; no reliable D call. Germline-derived CDR1 and CDR2 are SGHTA and FQGNSA. The V and J ends lost 1 base and 5 bases respectively, with 5 bases between them. CDR3 length: 12 amino acids. The chain's CDR3 is CASSLGYETQYF. The CDR3 DNA follows: TGTGCCAGCAGCTTAGGATATGAGACCCAGTACTTC.

The V and J genes are TRBV4-1 and TRBJ2-4, with 7 bases that match TRBD2. The CDR3 totals 21 residues. V lost 4 bases to trimming and J lost 0 bases; unmatched junction nucleotides: 21. In germline, CDR1 is MGHRA, CDR2 YSYEKL. The CDR3 reads CASSPNTGTTQVERAKNIQYF. The DNA of the CDR3 is TGCGCCAGCAGCCCGAACACGGGGACTACCCAAGTCGAACGAGCCAAAAACATTCAGTACTTC.

The rearrangement uses TRBV7-2 and TRBJ2-7; a weak D match, TRBD2 (6 bases). Per germline, CDR1 SGHTA and CDR2 FQGNSA. The ends were cut back, 0 bases at V and 6 bases at J, with 9 bases in the middle. The CDR3 has 13 residues. Written as DNA, the CDR3 is TGTGCCAGCAGCTTAGCGCGGGGCTTCGAGCAGTACTTC. Amino acid sequence: CASSLARGFEQYF.

V and J are TRBV7-2 and TRBJ1-5; 10 bases map to TRBD1. The V and J ends lost 3 bases and 5 bases, in that order; junction bases with no gene match: 4. Germline CDR1 SGHTA, CDR2 FQGNSA. This CDR3 spans 15 amino acids. CDR3: CASSFDRGRDQPQHF. Here the CDR3 DNA reads TGTGCCAGCAGCTTCGACAGGGGGCGCGATCAGCCCCAGCATTTT.

This clone was counted only a few times. V is TRBV5-5 and J is TRBJ1-1; tentatively, D is TRBD1 (5 bases). V gave up 2 bases and J gave up 4 bases, with 27 bases separating them. There are 19 residues in the CDR3. From germline, CDR1 is SGHKS and CDR2 YYEKEE (reference sequence). The chain's CDR3 is CASSFIPPPGPPFPTEAFF. The CDR3, as DNA: TGTGCCAGCAGCTTTATTCCCCCCCCGGGACCGCCCTTCCCCACTGAAGCTTTCTTT.

A few counts support this clone. The chain uses TRBV5-1 and TRBJ2-1, with 7 bases aligning to TRBD2. There are 15 residues in the CDR3. The V gene's germline CDR1 is SGHRS and CDR2 YFSETQ. The V and J ends lost 4 bases and 2 bases, in that order; junction bases with no gene match: 6. CDR3 amino acids: CASSPGSGTYNEQFF. In nucleotides, the CDR3 is TGCGCCAGCAGCCCCGGGAGCGGGACCTACAATGAGCAGTTCTTC.

The chain carries TRBV18 and TRBJ2-3, with D unclear. V shed 6 bases and J shed 0 bases, with 10 bases lying between them. The CDR3 contains 14 residues. CDR1 KGHSH and CDR2 LQKENI come from the germline V gene. The CDR3 here is CASSSRPSTDTQYF. CDR3 nucleotide sequence: TGTGCCAGCTCCTCGAGGCCTAGCACAGATACGCAGTATTTT.

The chain uses TRBV6-4 and TRBJ2-1; D perhaps matches TRBD2 (7 bases). The V end lost 11 bases, the J end lost 6 bases, and 11 bases lay between the germline ends. The CDR3 has 11 residues. Germline CDR1 reads MRHNA; CDR2 reads SNTAGT. This CDR3 reads CAEGGPNEQFF. The DNA of the CDR3 is TGTGCCGAGGGGGGGCCCAATGAGCAGTTCTTC.

This chain uses TRBV10-3 with TRBJ1-1; 10 positions match TRBD1. The CDR3 spans 15 residues. The junction had 9 bases not matched to a gene; V was cut back by 11 bases and J by 0 bases. Per the germline V gene, CDR1 is ENHRY and CDR2 is SYGVKD. The CDR3 loop reads CAPEDRGDLNTEAFF. The CDR3 bases are TGTGCCCCGGAGGACAGGGGGGACCTGAACACTGAAGCTTTCTTT.

This chain joins TRBV18 and TRBJ1-4; D ambiguous. Trimming pared 3 bases from V and 6 bases from J, leaving 11 bases between. Looked up from germline, CDR1 is KGHSH and CDR2 is LQKENI. The CDR3 runs to 14 residues. CDR3 region: CASSPGFSDEKLFF. CDR3 coding DNA: TGTGCCAGCTCACCCGGGTTCAGCGATGAAAAACTGTTTTTT. Combining the CDR3 with reference TRBV18 and TRBJ1-4 gives the whole variable domain NAGVMQNPRHLVRRRGQEARLRCSPMKGHSHVYWYRQLPEEGLKFMVYLQKENIIDESGMPKERFSAEFPKEGPSILRIQQVVRGDSAAYFCASSPGFSDEKLFFGSGTQLSVL.

This chain uses TRBV29-1 with TRBJ1-1, with D unresolved. Germline V lookup: CDR1 SQVTM, CDR2 ANQGSEA. This CDR3 region has 13 residues. Trimming removed 8 bases from V and 0 bases from J, with 13 bases in between. The CDR3 DNA follows: TGCAGCACCGCACGACGCCTGAACACTGAAGCTTTCTTT. Translating it yields CSTARRLNTEAFF.

The gene calls are TRBV5-1 and TRBJ2-7, with TRBD2 identical over 7 bases. Germline lookup yields CDR1 SGHRS and CDR2 YFSETQ. The CDR3 has 14 amino acids. Trimming cost V 1 base and J 2 bases; bases outside gene matches: 3. The CDR3 region is CASSLSSGAYEQYV. DNA for the CDR3: TGCGCCAGCAGCTTGTCCAGCGGGGCCTACGAGCAGTACGTC.

CDR3 loop: CASSLRGYVSTDTQYF. In DNA, the CDR3 is TGCGCCAGCAGCCTCCGAGGTTATGTAAGCACAGATACGCAGTATTTT. The chain is built from TRBV5-1 and TRBJ2-3; unclear D gene. V lost 4 bases and J 0 bases, leaving 15 bases between the germline ends. This CDR3 has 16 residues. Germline V gene data show CDR1 as SGHRS and CDR2 as YFSETQ.

This sequence joins TRBV2 and TRBJ1-6, with unresolved D. Trimming took 4 bases from V and 7 from J, leaving 5 bases between them. The CDR3 has 12 residues. Germline lookup yields CDR1 SNHLY and CDR2 FYNNEI. The CDR3 region has the DNA TGTGCCAGCAGTGGAATGAATTCACCCCTCCACTTT. Its protein product is CASSGMNSPLHF. The variable domain in full, completed from reference TRBV2 and TRBJ1-6, reads EPEVTQTPSHQVTQMGQEVILRCVPISNHLYFYWYRQILGQKVEFLVSFYNNEISEKSEIFDDQFSVERPDGSNFTLKIRSTKLEDSAMYFCASSGMNSPLHFGNGTRLTVT.

The chain joins TRBV19 to TRBJ2-4; 7 bases map to TRBD1. Germline assignment: CDR1 LNHDA and CDR2 SQIVND (reference sequence). The CDR3 is made up of 16 amino acids. The V gene end was trimmed by 6 bases and the J gene end by 0 bases; junction bases not matched to a gene: 8. The CDR3, as DNA: TGTGCCAGTAGGATGGGGACAGCATCAGCCAAAAACATTCAGTACTTC. Amino acids: CASRMGTASAKNIQYF.

The rearrangement uses TRBV7-9 and TRBJ2-7, with D possibly being TRBD2 (5 bases). The germline V and J ends were trimmed by 4 bases and 10 bases, with 20 bases remaining between them. This CDR3 spans 14 amino acids. CDR1 and CDR2 (germline): SEHNR, FQNEAQ (reference sequence). DNA for the CDR3: TGTGCCAGCAGCTCTAGCAGTAACCCCCATGGCCAGTACGTC. Encoded protein: CASSSSSNPHGQYV.

In this sample, this clone turned up a few times. V usage is TRBV5-1 and J usage is TRBJ2-5, with 8 bases fitting TRBD1. The junction had 5 bases not matched to a gene; V was cut back by 0 bases and J by 4 bases. This CDR3 has 15 amino acids. From germline, CDR1 is SGHRS and CDR2 YFSETQ. CDR3 region: CASSLEGTGRETQYF. Here the CDR3 DNA reads TGCGCCAGCAGCTTGGAAGGGACAGGTAGAGAGACCCAGTACTTC.

The V call is TRBV7-9, the J call TRBJ2-6; D unresolved. The V gene lost 5 bases and the J gene lost 0 bases, with 8 bases spanning the gap. The CDR3 length is 15 residues. Germline V gene lookup returns CDR1 SEHNR and CDR2 FQNEAQ (reference sequence). The CDR3 coding sequence is TGTGCCAGCAGCCCGACGTTCTCTGGGGCCAACGTCCTGACTTTC. Protein: CASSPTFSGANVLTF.

The gene calls are TRBV6-1 and TRBJ2-1; 7 bases align to TRBD2. Trimming at V came to 2 bases and at J to 5 bases, leaving 12 bases not matched to a gene. The CDR3 consists of 17 residues. Germline V gene sequence: CDR1 MNHNS, CDR2 SASEGT. The CDR3: CASSELLGGFEDNEQFF. CDR3 sequence (DNA): TGTGCCAGCAGTGAACTTTTGGGGGGGTTCGAGGACAATGAGCAGTTCTTC.

The CDR3 coding sequence is TGTGCCAGCAGTCGGGACACTAACTCTGGAAACACCATATATTTT. Protein: CASSRDTNSGNTIYF. The chain couples TRBV6-1 to TRBJ1-3, with D possibly TRBD1 on 6 matching bases. V was shortened by 5 bases and J by 0 bases, with 11 bases between the two germline ends. CDR3 length: 15 amino acids. CDR1 and CDR2 from the germline V gene are MNHNS and SASEGT.